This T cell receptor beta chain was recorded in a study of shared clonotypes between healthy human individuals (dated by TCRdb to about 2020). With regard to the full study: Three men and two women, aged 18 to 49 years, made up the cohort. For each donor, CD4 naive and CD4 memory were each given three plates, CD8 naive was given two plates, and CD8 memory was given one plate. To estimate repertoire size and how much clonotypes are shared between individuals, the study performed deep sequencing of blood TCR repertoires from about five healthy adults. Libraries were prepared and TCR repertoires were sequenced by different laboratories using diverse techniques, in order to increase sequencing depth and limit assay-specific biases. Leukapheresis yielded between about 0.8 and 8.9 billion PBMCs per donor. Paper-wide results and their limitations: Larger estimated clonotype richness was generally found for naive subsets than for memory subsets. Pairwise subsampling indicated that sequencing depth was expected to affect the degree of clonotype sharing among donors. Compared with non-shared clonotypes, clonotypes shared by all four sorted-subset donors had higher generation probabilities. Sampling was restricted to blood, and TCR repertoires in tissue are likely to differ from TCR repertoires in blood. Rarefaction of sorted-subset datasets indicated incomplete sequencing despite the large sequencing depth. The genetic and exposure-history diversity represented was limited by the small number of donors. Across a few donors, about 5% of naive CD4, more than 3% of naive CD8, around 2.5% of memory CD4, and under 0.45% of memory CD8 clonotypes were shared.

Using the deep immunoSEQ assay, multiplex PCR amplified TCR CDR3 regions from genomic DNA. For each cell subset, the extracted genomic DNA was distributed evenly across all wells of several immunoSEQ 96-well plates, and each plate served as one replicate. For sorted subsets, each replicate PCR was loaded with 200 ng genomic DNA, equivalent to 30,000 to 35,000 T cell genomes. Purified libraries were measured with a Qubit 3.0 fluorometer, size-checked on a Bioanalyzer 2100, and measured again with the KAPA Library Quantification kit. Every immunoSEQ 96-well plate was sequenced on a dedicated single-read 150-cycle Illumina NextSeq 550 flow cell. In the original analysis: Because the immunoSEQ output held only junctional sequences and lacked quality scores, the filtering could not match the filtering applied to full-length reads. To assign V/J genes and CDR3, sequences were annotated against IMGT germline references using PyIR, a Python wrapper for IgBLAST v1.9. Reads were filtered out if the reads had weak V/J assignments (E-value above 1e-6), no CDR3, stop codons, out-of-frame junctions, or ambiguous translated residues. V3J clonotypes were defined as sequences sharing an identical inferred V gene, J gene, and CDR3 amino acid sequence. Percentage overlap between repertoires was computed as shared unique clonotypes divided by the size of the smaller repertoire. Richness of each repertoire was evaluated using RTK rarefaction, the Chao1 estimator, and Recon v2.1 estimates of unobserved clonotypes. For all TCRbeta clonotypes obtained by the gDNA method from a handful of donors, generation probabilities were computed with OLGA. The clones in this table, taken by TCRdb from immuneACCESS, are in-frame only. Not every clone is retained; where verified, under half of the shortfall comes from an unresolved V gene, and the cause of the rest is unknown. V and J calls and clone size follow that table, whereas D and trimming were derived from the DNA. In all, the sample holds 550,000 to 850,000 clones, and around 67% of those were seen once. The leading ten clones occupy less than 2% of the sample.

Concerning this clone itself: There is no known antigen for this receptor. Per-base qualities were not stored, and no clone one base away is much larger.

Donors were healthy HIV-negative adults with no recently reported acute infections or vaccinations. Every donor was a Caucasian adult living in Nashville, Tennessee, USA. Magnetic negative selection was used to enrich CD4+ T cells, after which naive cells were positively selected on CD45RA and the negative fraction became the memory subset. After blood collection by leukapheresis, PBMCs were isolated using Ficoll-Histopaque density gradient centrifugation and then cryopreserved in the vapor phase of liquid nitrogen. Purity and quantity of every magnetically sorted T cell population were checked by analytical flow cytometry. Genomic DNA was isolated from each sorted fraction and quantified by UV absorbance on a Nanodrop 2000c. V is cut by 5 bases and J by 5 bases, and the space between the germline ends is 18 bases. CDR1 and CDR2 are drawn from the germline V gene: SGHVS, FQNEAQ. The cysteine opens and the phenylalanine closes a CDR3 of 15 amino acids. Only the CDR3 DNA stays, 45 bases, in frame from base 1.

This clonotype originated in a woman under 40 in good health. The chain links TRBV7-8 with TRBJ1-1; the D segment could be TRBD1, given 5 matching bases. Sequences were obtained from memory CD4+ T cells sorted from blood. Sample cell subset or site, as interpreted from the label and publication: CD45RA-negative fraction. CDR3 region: CASSPREGWNTEAFF. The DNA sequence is TGTGCCAGCAGCCCCCGGGAGGGGTGGAATACTGAAGCTTTCTTT.